This T cell receptor (beta chain) derives from a study of T cells after yellow fever vaccination. TCRdb independently ran MiXCR on the 5' RACE reads; one entry per CDR3 protein. The sample consists of 450,000 to 550,000 distinct CDR3 sequences, around a fifth of them appearing once. A few counts support this clonotype. The material sequenced was PBMCs, taken roughly 23 days after the first yellow fever vaccination. This clonotype originated in a man between 18 and 29 years old who received the YFV17D yellow fever vaccine.

The CDR3 nucleotides are TGTGCCAGCAGCCCGGCAGGGGCCGGGGAGCTGTTTTTT. Its protein is CASSPAGAGELFF. The V call is TRBV3-1, the J call TRBJ2-2; maybe TRBD1 (6 bases). The V end lost 4 bases, the J end lost 6 bases, and 9 bases lay between the germline ends. Germline V CDR1 and CDR2: LGHDT, YNNKEL (reference sequence). The CDR3 covers 13 residues.